The 6 T cell receptor beta chains below come from one sample, sequenced in a study of blood T cell repertoires in COVID-19. Sequencing used immunoSEQ multiplex PCR; TCRdb keeps in-frame clones, though not all of them. The sample includes fewer than 200,000 clones, over 80% of them seen just once. Material: PBMCs or T cells enriched from blood (not recorded which). These receptors were obtained from a woman aged 50 to 60 who had recovered from COVID-19.

The CDR3 DNA reads as TGTGCCTGGACCGAAGGGTCGGGGGGGAATGAAAAACTGTTTTTT. Its protein product is CAWTEGSGGNEKLFF. This chain uses TRBV30 with TRBJ1-4, with D maybe TRBD1 (5 bases). Germline CDR1 and CDR2: GTSNPN and SVGIG (reference sequence). Trimming removed 4 bases at V and 5 bases at J, with 17 bases between. The CDR3 is 15 amino acids.

The V gene is TRBV28, the J gene TRBJ1-2; TRBD1 might be the D (6 bases). The germline gives CDR1 MDHEN, CDR2 SYDVKM. The CDR3 is 14 amino acids. V lost 6 bases and J lost 1, with 12 bases in between. CDR3 DNA: TGTGCCAGCAGCCGGGACACTAGTAACTATGGCTACACCTTC. Protein: CASSRDTSNYGYTF.

CDR3 protein: CASSLGQLNTEAFF. The DNA for the CDR3 is TGTGCCAGCAGCCTGGGGCAGTTGAACACTGAAGCTTTCTTT. The chain combines TRBV3-1 (or the pseudogene TRBV3-2) with TRBJ1-1, with D maybe TRBD1 (5 bases). CDR3 length equals 14 residues. In germline, CDR1 is LGHDT, CDR2 YNNKEL (reference sequence). Trimming cost V 4 bases and J 0 bases, with 9 bases left between them.

V usage is TRBV14 and J usage is TRBJ1-2, with TRBD1 as a possible D gene (5 bases). Germline CDR1 SGHDN, CDR2 FVKESK. The CDR3 consists of 16 residues. V was shortened by 4 bases and J by 6 bases, with 21 bases between the two germline ends. As DNA, the CDR3 is TGTGCCAGCAGCCTAGAGAGGGCAGGGACTTCGCATGGCTACACCTTC. Its translation: CASSLERAGTSHGYTF.

The chain recombines TRBV28 with TRBJ1-6; no firm D call. This CDR3 is built from 14 residues. The V end was cut by 2 bases, the J end by 3 bases, with 5 bases between. Germline V gene lookup returns CDR1 MDHEN and CDR2 SYDVKM. Here the CDR3 DNA reads TGTGCCAGCAGTTTACAGTACTATAATTCACCCCTCCACTTT. Protein sequence: CASSLQYYNSPLHF. The full variable domain, its missing parts supplied by reference TRBV28 and TRBJ1-6, is DVKVTQSSRYLVKRTGEKVFLECVQDMDHENMFWYRQDPGLGLRLIYFSYDVKMKEKGDIPEGYSVSREKKERFSLILESASTNQTSMYLCASSLQYYNSPLHFGNGTRLTVT.

CDR3 loop: CASSYPKGAGTPTNEQFF. The CDR3 nucleotides are TGTGCCAGCAGCTACCCTAAGGGGGCGGGGACCCCCACCAATGAGCAGTTCTTC. The V gene is TRBV9, the J gene TRBJ2-1, with D tentatively TRBD1 (7 bases). CDR3 length equals 18 residues. Per germline, CDR1 SGDLS and CDR2 YYNGEE. The germline V and J ends were trimmed by 4 bases and 6 bases, with 26 bases remaining between them. The full variable domain, in which reference TRBV9 and TRBJ2-1 provide the parts outside the CDR3, is DSGVTQTPKHLITATGQRVTLRCSPRSGDLSVYWYQQSLDQGLQFLIQYYNGEERAKGNILERFSAQQFPDLHSELNLSSLELGDSALYFCASSYPKGAGTPTNEQFFGPGTRLTVL.